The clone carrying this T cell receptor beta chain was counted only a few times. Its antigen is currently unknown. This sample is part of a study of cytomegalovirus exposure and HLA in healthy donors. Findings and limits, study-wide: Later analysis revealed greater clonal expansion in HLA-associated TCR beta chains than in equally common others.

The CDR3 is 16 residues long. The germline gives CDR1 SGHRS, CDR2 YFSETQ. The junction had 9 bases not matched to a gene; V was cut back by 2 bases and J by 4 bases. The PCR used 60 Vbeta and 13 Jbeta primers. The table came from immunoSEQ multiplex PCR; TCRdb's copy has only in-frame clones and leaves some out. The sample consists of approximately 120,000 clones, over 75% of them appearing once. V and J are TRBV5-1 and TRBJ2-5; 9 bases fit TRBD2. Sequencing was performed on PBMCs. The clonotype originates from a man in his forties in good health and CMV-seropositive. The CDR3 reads CASSFLSGGPGETQYF. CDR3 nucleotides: TGCGCCAGCAGCTTCCTAAGCGGGGGGCCAGGAGAGACCCAGTACTTC.